A single sample is the source of the 23 T cell receptor beta chains below, sequenced in a study of shared clonotypes between healthy human individuals. Only in-frame clones appear in the TCRdb table, and some are missing; sequencing was by immunoSEQ multiplex PCR. This table holds fewer than 1.8 million clones, approximately 98.5% found once. Material: naive CD4+ T cells sorted from blood. This sample's subset: CD45RA+ positively selected. The source is a man aged 25-45 years in good health.

This clone was recorded only once. The chain combines TRBV7-9 with TRBJ1-4, with D perhaps TRBD1 (5 bases). V gave up 7 bases and J gave up 0 bases, with 15 bases separating them. The CDR3 totals 16 residues. Per the germline V gene, CDR1 is SEHNR and CDR2 is FQNEAQ (reference sequence). The CDR3 loop is CASTLHGGATNEKLFF. Here the CDR3 DNA reads TGTGCCAGCACACTACATGGGGGAGCAACTAATGAAAAACTGTTTTTT.

The genes are TRBV6-5 and TRBJ1-2; tentative D call: TRBD1 (5 bases). Germline CDR1 and CDR2: MNHEY and SVGAGI. This CDR3 has 13 amino acids. V lost 6 bases and J lost 4, with 12 bases in between. CDR3 residues: CASRQTALYGYTF. Here the CDR3 DNA reads TGTGCCAGCAGACAGACAGCCCTCTATGGCTACACCTTC.

The gene calls are TRBV29-1 and TRBJ2-2; TRBD1 aligns across 10 bases. The V segment lost 6 bases and the J segment 7 bases; nucleotides outside the gene matches: 11. Germline CDR1 reads SQVTM; CDR2 reads ANQGSEA. CDR3 size: 15 residues. As DNA, the CDR3 is TGCAGCGTGTCTGACAGGGGGCCATCGGTCGGGGAGCTGTTTTTT. It is translated as CSVSDRGPSVGELFF.

The CDR3 nucleotides are TGTGCCAGCTCACCACTCCCAACTACCCAAGAGACCCAGTACTTC. This encodes CASSPLPTTQETQYF. The chain is built from TRBV18 and TRBJ2-5; D remains unclear. Deletions cut 1 base from V and 1 base from J, with 10 bases between. The CDR3 covers 15 residues. Germline CDR1 is KGHSH and CDR2 is LQKENI.

V gene TRBV19 combines with J gene TRBJ2-2; tentative D call: TRBD1 (6 bases). V was shortened by 9 bases and J by 7 bases, with 9 bases between the two germline ends. There are 11 residues in the CDR3. Germline values: CDR1 LNHDA, CDR2 SQIVND (reference sequence). The CDR3 reads CASRQVGELFF. The DNA for the CDR3 is TGTGCCAGCCGACAGGTCGGGGAGCTGTTTTTT.

The V and J genes are TRBV28 and TRBJ2-7, with D possibly called TRBD1 or TRBD2 (5 bases each). CDR3 size: 15 residues. The germline CDR1 and CDR2 sequences are MDHEN and SYDVKM. V shed 6 bases and J shed 4 bases, with 19 bases lying between them. CDR3 region: CASSTGRDGPYEQYF. CDR3 nucleotide sequence: TGTGCCAGCAGCACCGGCCGGGACGGTCCTTACGAGCAGTACTTC. Filled out from reference TRBV28 and TRBJ2-7, the complete variable domain reads DVKVTQSSRYLVKRTGEKVFLECVQDMDHENMFWYRQDPGLGLRLIYFSYDVKMKEKGDIPEGYSVSREKKERFSLILESASTNQTSMYLCASSTGRDGPYEQYFGPGTRLTVT.

J is TRBJ2-7 and V is TRBV4-1; the D gene is possibly TRBD2 (6 bases). Trimming took 6 bases from V and 6 from J, leaving 21 bases between them. The CDR3 length is 15 residues. The germline V gene has CDR1 MGHRA and CDR2 YSYEKL. The CDR3 DNA sequence: TGCGCCAGCAGAAACGTCGGAACTAGGGGAGGCGAGCAGTACTTC. It codes for CASRNVGTRGGEQYF.

This chain joins TRBV25-1 and TRBJ2-1; no definite D call. V was cut by 5 bases and J by 6 bases, with 14 bases left in between. From germline, CDR1 is MGHDK and CDR2 SYGVNS. CDR3 length: 14 residues. Written as DNA, the CDR3 is TGTGCCAGCAGTACCTCAGATAGTATCAATGAGCAGTTCTTC. Translation gives CASSTSDSINEQFF.

This chain links TRBV28 with TRBJ1-1; D unclear. Trimming took off 6 bases at V and 1 base at J, with 15 bases between the two ends. This CDR3 comprises 15 residues. Germline V CDR1 and CDR2: MDHEN, SYDVKM. This chain's CDR3 is CASSPAGRANTEAFF. CDR3 DNA sequence: TGTGCCAGCAGCCCCGCAGGTCGGGCGAACACTGAAGCTTTCTTT.

The chain is built from TRBV2 and TRBJ2-5; TRBD2 aligns across 8 bases. The CDR3 spans 14 residues. Per germline, CDR1 SNHLY and CDR2 FYNNEI. J was trimmed by 7 bases and V by 4 bases; bases with no gene match: 8. CDR3 loop: CASSGTSSEGTQYF. The CDR3 DNA follows: TGTGCCAGCAGTGGGACTAGCTCGGAGGGGACCCAGTACTTC.

The rearrangement uses TRBV4-3 and TRBJ1-4; possibly TRBD1 for D (6 bases). This CDR3 has 15 residues. The V end lost 0 bases, the J end lost 10 bases, and 15 bases lay between the germline ends. In germline, CDR1 is LGHNA, CDR2 YSLEER. For the CDR3, the DNA is TGCGCCAGCAGCCAAGATCAGGGGAAGTTCGGAAAACTGTTTTTT. It translates to CASSQDQGKFGKLFF.

As concerns this clone: One end of the junction does not line up with germline, which may come from a read error. The V gene is TRBV30, the J gene TRBJ1-1; D is unresolved. This CDR3 is built from 10 residues. Germline V gene sequence: CDR1 GTSNPN, CDR2 SVGIG (reference sequence). The CDR3 loop reads CGQVNTEAFF. CDR3 DNA sequence: TGCGGGCAGGTGAACACTGAAGCTTTCTTT.

This clone appeared once. The chain links TRBV27 to TRBJ2-1, with D perhaps matching TRBD2 (6 bases). The V end lost 2 bases, the J end lost 2 bases, and 16 bases lay between the germline ends. This CDR3 region has 17 residues. CDR1 and CDR2 (germline): MNHEY, SMNVEV (reference sequence). CDR3 sequence reads: CASSLLAREVPYNEQFF. In DNA, the CDR3 is TGTGCCAGCAGTTTACTTGCCAGGGAGGTACCCTACAATGAGCAGTTCTTC.

This clone was recorded only once. This sequence joins TRBV29-1 and TRBJ2-3; 9 nucleotides match TRBD2. Germline CDR1 SQVTM, CDR2 ANQGSEA. Germline trimming cut 6 bases from V and 2 bases from J; bases unmatched to any gene: 6. The length of the CDR3 is 14 residues. In nucleotides, the CDR3 is TGCAGCGTCGATTCTAGCGGGAACACAGATACGCAGTATTTT. Protein product: CSVDSSGNTDTQYF.

This rearrangement joins TRBV18 to TRBJ1-4, with D tentatively TRBD1 (5 bases). Germline V gives CDR1 KGHSH, CDR2 LQKENI. The CDR3 length is 15 residues. V was trimmed by 1 base and J by 4 bases, leaving 10 bases between them. The CDR3 DNA reads as TGTGCCAGCTCACCACGGGCAGGGTTTAATGAAAAACTGTTTTTT. It yields the protein CASSPRAGFNEKLFF.

The chain employs TRBV4-3 and TRBJ2-2; a weak D match, TRBD2 (5 bases). The CDR3 consists of 16 residues. The germline V gene encodes CDR1 LGHNA and CDR2 YSLEER. Trimming left V 0 bases short and J 4 bases short, with 12 bases between. This CDR3 is CASSQDTSLGTGELFF. CDR3 nucleotide sequence: TGCGCCAGCAGCCAAGATACTAGTCTCGGCACCGGGGAGCTGTTTTTT.

J is TRBJ2-1 and V is TRBV5-1; the D gene is possibly TRBD2 (5 bases). This CDR3 has 11 amino acids. Trimming took 4 bases from V and 12 from J, leaving 11 bases between them. Germline assignment: CDR1 SGHRS and CDR2 YFSETQ. This chain's CDR3 is CASSERARQFF. The DNA of the CDR3 is TGCGCCAGCAGCGAGAGGGCCAGGCAGTTCTTC. Looking up the rest from reference TRBV5-1 and TRBJ2-1 gives the full variable domain: KAGVTQTPRYLIKTRGQQVTLSCSPISGHRSVSWYQQTPGQGLQFLFEYFSETQRNKGNFPGRFSGRQFSNSRSEMNVSTLELGDSALYLCASSERARQFFGPGTRLTVL.

This chain connects TRBV9 to TRBJ2-5, with 10 bases matching TRBD2. J was trimmed by 1 base and V by 0 bases; bases with no gene match: 6. CDR1 is SGDLS, CDR2 YYNGEE, per germline. The CDR3 sequence is 17 residues long. In DNA, the CDR3 is TGTGCCAGCAGCGTAGGTCCAGGACTAGCGGCCCAAGAGACCCAGTACTTC. As protein: CASSVGPGLAAQETQYF.

The rearrangement joins TRBV18 to TRBJ1-1; TRBD1 matches 7 bases. The CDR3 is 16 residues long. The germline V gene encodes CDR1 KGHSH and CDR2 LQKENI. The trim removed 2 bases at V and 1 base at J, leaving 7 bases unmatched. The CDR3 coding sequence is TGTGCCAGCTCACCATATACAGGGGAGGCGAACACTGAAGCTTTCTTT. Protein: CASSPYTGEANTEAFF.

Comment on this clone: This sample also contains other DNA sequences that code for the same CDR3. This sequence joins TRBV5-1 and TRBJ2-5; D gene ambiguous. This CDR3 has 13 residues. Per germline, CDR1 SGHRS and CDR2 YFSETQ. Trimming took off 1 base at V and 3 bases at J, with 7 bases between the two ends. The CDR3 DNA sequence: TGCGCCAGCAGCTTGTACAGAGAAGAGACCCAGTACTTC. Its translation is CASSLYREETQYF.

The genes are TRBV6-5 and TRBJ2-7; the D gene is possibly TRBD2 (6 bases). The CDR3 consists of 15 residues. CDR1 and CDR2 (germline): MNHEY, SVGAGI. V dropped 5 bases and J dropped 4 bases, with 18 bases sitting between them. The CDR3 loop is CASSPRDSGKYEQYF. The CDR3 nucleotides are TGTGCCAGCAGTCCCCGGGACTCGGGGAAATACGAGCAGTACTTC.

The rearrangement links TRBV11-2 to TRBJ2-1, with D possibly matching TRBD2 (6 bases). Trimming removed 5 bases at V and 10 bases at J, with 12 bases between. The CDR3 spans 12 residues. In germline, CDR1 is SGHAT, CDR2 FQNNGV. The CDR3 DNA reads as TGTGCCAGCAGCCCCCAGGGACTCGAGCAGTTCTTC. This encodes CASSPQGLEQFF.

A word on this clone: The sample contains more than one DNA sequence encoding this CDR3. The V and J genes are TRBV5-4 and TRBJ2-5; 7 nucleotides line up with TRBD1. CDR3 length equals 14 residues. Germline trimming cut 2 bases from V and 2 bases from J; bases unmatched to any gene: 3. CDR1 SGHNT and CDR2 YYREEE come from the germline V gene (reference sequence). The CDR3 DNA follows: TGTGCCAGCAGCTTAAGACAGGGTCAAGAGACCCAGTACTTC. Translating gives CASSLRQGQETQYF.